Listed below are T cell receptor beta chains from one sample, sequenced in a study of cytomegalovirus exposure and HLA in healthy donors. Repertoires were generated with immunoSEQ multiplex PCR, while TCRdb's copy carries only in-frame clones and drops some. The sample yields approximately 190,000 clones, around 83% seen once. Sequenced: PBMCs. The receptors shown here come from a woman in her late teens or twenties in good health and CMV-seronegative. Each CDR3 is given without its conserved first and last residue. Size is omitted from some rows. Given values are once, few, many or a class for expanded clones.

J gene,V gene,clone size,CDR3 protein
TRBJ2-1,TRBV29-1,-,SVEVGGLAAYNEQF
TRBJ1-5,TRBV19,-,ASNPFVTAYNQPQH
TRBJ2-2,TRBV25-1,-,ASSDGGIRELF
TRBJ2-7,TRBV11-2,-,ASSLRLLGGTSYEQY
TRBJ2-5,TRBV6-5,few,ASSYRASGETQY
TRBJ2-1,TRBV6-1,once,ASRTGTSGTDEQF
TRBJ2-1,TRBV9,-,ASSVRGGGGGRGYNEQF
TRBJ2-7,TRBV6-5,-,ASSPGRAVGEQY
TRBJ2-3,TRBV4-1,-,ASSQVYGQEDTQY
TRBJ1-4,TRBV14,-,ASSQDRGTNEKLF
TRBJ2-5,TRBV18,-,ASSPPGVQETQY
TRBJ2-3,TRBV12-5,-,ASGLGGTGGASGNTDTQY
TRBJ1-2,TRBV4-1,few,ASSQDPSLAGQPNYGYT
TRBJ1-2,TRBV28,-,ASSSPGQGNYGYT
TRBJ1-5,TRBV4-3,few,ASSQSRDFRSQPQH
TRBJ2-7,TRBV30,-,AWSQTYEQY